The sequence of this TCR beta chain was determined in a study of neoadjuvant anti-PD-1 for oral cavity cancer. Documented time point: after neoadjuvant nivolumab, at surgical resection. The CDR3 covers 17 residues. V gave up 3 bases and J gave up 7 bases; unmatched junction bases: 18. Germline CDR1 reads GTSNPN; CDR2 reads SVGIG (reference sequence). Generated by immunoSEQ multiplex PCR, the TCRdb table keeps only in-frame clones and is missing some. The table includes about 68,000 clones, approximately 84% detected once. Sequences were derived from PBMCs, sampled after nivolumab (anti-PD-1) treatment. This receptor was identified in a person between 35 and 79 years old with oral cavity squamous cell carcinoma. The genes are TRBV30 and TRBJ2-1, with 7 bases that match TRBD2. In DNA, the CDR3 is TGTGCCTGGAGGTCTCTCGGGTTTGCGGGAGTATCAAATGAGCAGTTCTTC. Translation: CAWRSLGFAGVSNEQFF.